A selection of T cell receptor beta chains follows, all from one sample in a study of cytomegalovirus exposure and HLA in healthy donors. Generated by immunoSEQ multiplex PCR, the TCRdb table keeps only in-frame clones and is missing some. The sample lists tens of thousands of clones, around three quarters occurring once. The sample taken for sequencing was PBMCs. Receptors were obtained from a woman aged 50 to 60 in good health and CMV-seropositive. The CDR3 runs from the conserved cysteine through the conserved F or W. Fields, in order: V gene, D gene, clone size, J gene, CDR3 DNA, CDR3 protein. D genes are given only for firm matches. For some rows the clone size is stated as once, few or many, or as a class when expanded; others skip it.

V gene: TRBV28; D gene: TRBD1; clone size: NA; J gene: TRBJ1-1; CDR3 DNA: TGTGCCAGCAGTTACGACCGGACGGGACAGGAGGAAGCTTTCTTT; CDR3 protein: CASSYDRTGQEEAFF
V gene: TRBV6-1; D gene: TRBD2; clone size: NA; J gene: TRBJ2-1; CDR3 DNA: TGTGCCAGCGCTAGCGGGAGTTCAAATAAGATCTTC; CDR3 protein: CASASGSSNKIF
V gene: TRBV30; D gene: NA; clone size: once; J gene: TRBJ2-7; CDR3 DNA: TGTGCCTGGAGTGTACCGGACTACGAGCAGTACTTC; CDR3 protein: CAWSVPDYEQYF
V gene: TRBV29-1; D gene: TRBD1; clone size: NA; J gene: TRBJ1-4; CDR3 DNA: TGCAGCGTCGGGACAGGGAATGAAAAACTGTTTTTT; CDR3 protein: CSVGTGNEKLFF
V gene: TRBV6-6; D gene: NA; clone size: NA; J gene: TRBJ2-3; CDR3 DNA: TGTGCCAGCAGTCGTCAGGTCTTTAACGGAGATACGCAGTATTTT; CDR3 protein: CASSRQVFNGDTQYF
V gene: TRBV6-1; D gene: NA; clone size: NA; J gene: TRBJ2-1; CDR3 DNA: TGTGCCACGGCGCAGCGATCCTACAATGAGCAGTTCTTC; CDR3 protein: CATAQRSYNEQFF
V gene: TRBV4-1; D gene: TRBD1; clone size: NA; J gene: TRBJ2-3; CDR3 DNA: TGCGCCAGCAGCCAAACTAAGGACAGGGGTGAGACAGATACGCAGTATTTT; CDR3 protein: CASSQTKDRGETDTQYF
V gene: TRBV4-3; D gene: NA; clone size: NA; J gene: TRBJ2-5; CDR3 DNA: TGCGCCAGCAGCCCTGACAGGACTCAAGAGACCCAGTACTTC; CDR3 protein: CASSPDRTQETQYF
V gene: TRBV6-5; D gene: TRBD1; clone size: few; J gene: TRBJ2-7; CDR3 DNA: TGTGCCAGCAGTCCCGGGACAGGCCCCTACGAGCAGTACTTC; CDR3 protein: CASSPGTGPYEQYF
V gene: TRBV7-9; D gene: TRBD1; clone size: NA; J gene: TRBJ2-7; CDR3 DNA: TGTGCCAGCAGCTTAGCGCAGGGGGAAGGGCAGTACTTC; CDR3 protein: CASSLAQGEGQYF
V gene: TRBV2; D gene: NA; clone size: NA; J gene: TRBJ2-7; CDR3 DNA: TGTGCCAGCAGTACGCCGGCTAGAGGGTATTTCTACGAGCAGTACTTC; CDR3 protein: CASSTPARGYFYEQYF
V gene: TRBV27; D gene: NA; clone size: NA; J gene: TRBJ1-1; CDR3 DNA: TGTGCCAGCAGCTTGGTCCAGGGTGGCGGCACTGAAGCTTTCTTT; CDR3 protein: CASSLVQGGGTEAFF
V gene: TRBV7-3; D gene: NA; clone size: NA; J gene: TRBJ2-6; CDR3 DNA: TGTGCCAGCAGCTCCTACCTCTCTGGGGCCAACGTCCTGACTTTC; CDR3 protein: CASSSYLSGANVLTF
V gene: TRBV7-9; D gene: NA; clone size: NA; J gene: TRBJ2-1; CDR3 DNA: TGTGCCAGCAGCCAGAATGAGCAGTTCTTC; CDR3 protein: CASSQNEQFF
V gene: TRBV25-1; D gene: TRBD2; clone size: few; J gene: TRBJ2-1; CDR3 DNA: TGTGCCAGCAGTGAGACTAGCAGGAACTACAATGAGCAGTTCTTC; CDR3 protein: CASSETSRNYNEQFF
V gene: TRBV5-1; D gene: NA; clone size: NA; J gene: TRBJ1-3; CDR3 DNA: TGCGCCAGCAGCTCGGGACCCGGACAGATCGGAAACACCATATATTTT; CDR3 protein: CASSSGPGQIGNTIYF
V gene: TRBV5-4; D gene: TRBD1; clone size: NA; J gene: TRBJ2-1; CDR3 DNA: TGTGCCAGCAACCCAGGGGGCCCTACGCGGTACAATGAGCAGTTCTTC; CDR3 protein: CASNPGGPTRYNEQFF
V gene: TRBV9; D gene: TRBD1; clone size: NA; J gene: TRBJ1-1; CDR3 DNA: TGTGCCAGCAGCGTGGATCCGGGACAGCGCTATATGAACACTGAAGCTTTCTTT; CDR3 protein: CASSVDPGQRYMNTEAFF
V gene: TRBV7-9; D gene: NA; clone size: NA; J gene: TRBJ1-2; CDR3 DNA: TGTGCCAGCAGCTTAGACGCCGCGGGATCTGGCTACACCTTC; CDR3 protein: CASSLDAAGSGYTF
V gene: TRBV7-9; D gene: NA; clone size: NA; J gene: TRBJ1-2; CDR3 DNA: TGTGCCAGCAGCTCAATACTCCGGGGGGGGAGCAACTATGGCTACACCTTC; CDR3 protein: CASSSILRGGSNYGYTF
V gene: TRBV10-3; D gene: NA; clone size: NA; J gene: TRBJ2-7; CDR3 DNA: TGTGCCATCAGTGGAGCTACAGGGCGGGACTACGAGCAGTACTTC; CDR3 protein: CAISGATGRDYEQYF
V gene: TRBV25-1; D gene: NA; clone size: NA; J gene: TRBJ2-7; CDR3 DNA: TGTGCCAGCAGTGAAGGGCAAGGGAAGGAGGGCTACGAGCAGTACTTC; CDR3 protein: CASSEGQGKEGYEQYF
V gene: TRBV6-1; D gene: TRBD1; clone size: NA; J gene: TRBJ1-5; CDR3 DNA: TGTGCCAGCCGGGACAGGGAGCGCAATCAGCCCCAGCATTTT; CDR3 protein: CASRDRERNQPQHF
V gene: TRBV7-2; D gene: NA; clone size: few; J gene: TRBJ2-1; CDR3 DNA: TGTGCCAGCAGGGAACTAGCTTCCGAGCAGTTCTTC; CDR3 protein: CASRELASEQFF
V gene: TRBV28; D gene: NA; clone size: NA; J gene: TRBJ1-1; CDR3 DNA: TGTGCCAGCAGTTTAGCGGGCCGGGGGGCTGAAGCTTTCTTT; CDR3 protein: CASSLAGRGAEAFF
V gene: TRBV28; D gene: NA; clone size: once; J gene: TRBJ1-1; CDR3 DNA: TGTGCCAGCACCATTCTCCGACTCCGGGGAGTGAACACTGAAGCTTTCTTT; CDR3 protein: CASTILRLRGVNTEAFF
V gene: TRBV27; D gene: NA; clone size: NA; J gene: TRBJ2-1; CDR3 DNA: TGTGCCAGCTCATGGGTAGCCGTGGGCAATGAGCAGTTCTTC; CDR3 protein: CASSWVAVGNEQFF
V gene: TRBV9; D gene: NA; clone size: NA; J gene: TRBJ1-3; CDR3 DNA: TGTGCCAGCAGCGCCGACCGGGGGGCGCACGGAAACACCATATATTTT; CDR3 protein: CASSADRGAHGNTIYF
V gene: TRBV7-2; D gene: NA; clone size: NA; J gene: TRBJ2-5; CDR3 DNA: TGTGCCAGCAGCTTAGGACAGACCCAAGAGACCCAGTACTTC; CDR3 protein: CASSLGQTQETQYF
V gene: TRBV18; D gene: NA; clone size: NA; J gene: TRBJ1-1; CDR3 DNA: TGTGCCAGCTCACCACGTGTGGGGGGAGAAAGCACTGAAGCTTTCTTT; CDR3 protein: CASSPRVGGESTEAFF
V gene: TRBV21-1; D gene: NA; clone size: NA; J gene: TRBJ1-1; CDR3 DNA: TGTGCCAGCAGCGGGACAGGGCAAGGGGACACTGAAGCTTTCTTT; CDR3 protein: CASSGTGQGDTEAFF
V gene: TRBV28; D gene: TRBD2; clone size: NA; J gene: TRBJ2-7; CDR3 DNA: TGTGCCAGCAGTTTACTAGCGGCTTACGAGCAGTACTTC; CDR3 protein: CASSLLAAYEQYF
V gene: TRBV15; D gene: TRBD1; clone size: NA; J gene: TRBJ1-5; CDR3 DNA: TGTGCCACCAGCAGAGGACAGGGGAATGCCTATAGCAATCAGCCCCAGCATTTT; CDR3 protein: CATSRGQGNAYSNQPQHF